This T cell receptor beta chain was recovered during a study of OX40 agonist ivuxolimab in advanced cancers. The wider study: Patients treated during dose escalation were battling hepatocellular carcinoma, melanoma, renal cell or head and neck cancer. Participants could have had prior anti-PD-1, anti-PD-L1 or anti-CTLA-4 therapy, and around 43% had some.

The repertoire was sequenced with immunoSEQ multiplex PCR; TCRdb's copy has only in-frame clones and lacks some. The table has 80,000 to 100,000 clones, around nine tenths seen once. CDR1 is SGHTA, CDR2 FQGNSA, per germline. The V and J ends lost 8 bases and 7 bases respectively, with 18 bases between them. There are 14 residues in the CDR3. The chain has TRBV7-2 and TRBJ1-5, with a weak D call TRBD1 (5 bases). This TCR came from an adult with an advanced solid tumor such as melanoma, head and neck, liver or kidney cancer. Sample: CD4+ or CD8+ T cells sorted from blood, taken in a trial of the OX40 agonist ivuxolimab. CDR3 in DNA: TGTGCCAGCGGGCCCCGAGGAGGGGCCCAGCCCCAGCATTTT. Translated: CASGPRGGAQPQHF.